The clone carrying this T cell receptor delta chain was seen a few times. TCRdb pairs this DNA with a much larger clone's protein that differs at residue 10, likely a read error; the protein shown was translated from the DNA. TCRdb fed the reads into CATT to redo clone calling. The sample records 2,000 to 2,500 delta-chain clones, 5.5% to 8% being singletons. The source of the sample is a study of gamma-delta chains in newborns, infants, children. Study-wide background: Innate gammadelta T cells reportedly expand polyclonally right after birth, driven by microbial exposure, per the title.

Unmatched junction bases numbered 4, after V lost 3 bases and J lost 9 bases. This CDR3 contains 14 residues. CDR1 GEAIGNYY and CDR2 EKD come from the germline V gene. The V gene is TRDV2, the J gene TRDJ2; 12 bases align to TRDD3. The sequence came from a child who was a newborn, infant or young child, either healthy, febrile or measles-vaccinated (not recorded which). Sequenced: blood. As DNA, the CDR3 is TGTGCCTGTGACTTACTGGGGGATACAACACAACTCTTCTTT. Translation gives CACDLLGDTTQLFF.